Below are 18 T cell receptor beta chains sequenced from a single sample in a study of CD8+ T cells in alopecia areata. cDNA reverse transcribed from extracted RNA served as the sequencing template. The method was immunoSEQ multiplex PCR; TCRdb's version includes in-frame clones alone and lacks a portion of them. The sample contains about 180,000 clones, approximately 50% of which appear only once. Treatment here: oral pan-JAK inhibitor, 5-10 mg twice daily. This sample comprised CD8+ T cells sorted from blood, obtained between weeks 51 and 52, from a patient treated with tofacitinib. The origin of the receptors is a human donor with alopecia areata.

V usage is TRBV2 and J usage is TRBJ2-2; tentatively, D is TRBD1 (6 bases). This CDR3 is 16 amino acids long. The germline V gene has CDR1 SNHLY and CDR2 FYNNEI. V was pared by 2 bases and J by 0 bases, with 10 bases between. The CDR3 sequence: CASSEYRAPNTGELFF. The CDR3 DNA sequence: TGTGCCAGCAGTGAATACAGGGCCCCGAACACCGGGGAGCTGTTTTTT.

This clone has only a few counts. The chain has TRBV6-1 and TRBJ2-2; 10 bases match TRBD2. The trim removed 4 bases at V and 0 bases at J, leaving 5 bases unmatched. The CDR3 sequence is 17 residues long. CDR1 and CDR2 (germline): MNHNS, SASEGT. CDR3 amino acids: CASSAPSGGPNTGELFF. DNA for the CDR3: TGTGCCAGCAGTGCGCCTAGCGGGGGACCGAACACCGGGGAGCTGTTTTTT.

The sample holds a few counts of this clone. The chain couples TRBV10-3 to TRBJ2-7, with D unresolved. The germline V gene has CDR1 ENHRY and CDR2 SYGVKD. V dropped 3 bases and J dropped 4 bases, with 10 bases sitting between them. This CDR3 region has 13 residues. CDR3 protein: CAISDPAGYEQYF. CDR3 bases: TGTGCCATCAGTGACCCAGCAGGTTACGAGCAGTACTTC.

This clone was picked up a small number of times. This chain joins TRBV5-5 and TRBJ2-1, with 11 nucleotides matching TRBD2. CDR3 length: 16 residues. V lost 5 bases, J lost 3 bases, and 7 bases stayed unmatched. Germline loops: CDR1 SGHKS, CDR2 YYEKEE (reference sequence). CDR3 nucleotide sequence: TGTGCCAGCAGTAAAGAACTAGCGGGGGTCTACAATGAGCAGTTCTTC. Amino acids: CASSKELAGVYNEQFF.

The chain links TRBV30 to TRBJ1-4; no firm D call. Germline values: CDR1 GTSNPN, CDR2 SVGIG (reference sequence). V was trimmed by 0 bases and J by 8 bases, leaving 25 bases between them. This CDR3 has 18 residues. The CDR3 reads CAWSVGRGTAITWEKLFF. DNA for the CDR3: TGTGCCTGGAGTGTTGGGCGCGGCACCGCCATAACTTGGGAAAAACTGTTTTTT.

This chain links TRBV5-6 with TRBJ1-1; D not certain. The CDR3 loop spans 13 amino acids. Trimming took off 2 bases at V and 4 bases at J, with 9 bases between the two ends. Germline V CDR1 and CDR2: SGHDT, YYEEEE. The CDR3 DNA reads TGTGCCAGCAGCTTTGAAGGCGGCACTGAAGCTTTCTTT. The encoded protein is CASSFEGGTEAFF.

This clone was picked up one time. The V call is TRBV30, the J call TRBJ1-1, with 10 bases matching TRBD1. This CDR3 is built from 12 residues. The J segment lost 4 bases and the V segment lost 8 bases, leaving 4 bases of the junction unmatched. The V gene's germline CDR1 is GTSNPN and CDR2 SVGIG (reference sequence). The CDR3 region has the DNA TGTGCCACGACAGGGGGCGGCACTGAAGCTTTCTTT. It translates to CATTGGGTEAFF.

This clone has more than one count but fewer than ten. The chain combines TRBV9 with TRBJ1-1; no reliable D call. The CDR3 runs 14 residues. V was pared by 3 bases and J by 5 bases, with 14 bases between. The germline CDR1 and CDR2 sequences are SGDLS and YYNGEE. For the CDR3, the DNA is TGTGCCAGCAGCGCCCACCTGGCGGGGACTGAAGCTTTCTTT. This codes for CASSAHLAGTEAFF.

V gene TRBV6-5 combines with J gene TRBJ1-1; D is undetermined. Germline loops: CDR1 MNHEY, CDR2 SVGAGI. V dropped 6 bases and J dropped 4 bases, with 15 bases sitting between them. This CDR3 spans 14 amino acids. The CDR3, as DNA: TGTGCCAGCAGGGAATCAGGATTGGGCACTGAAGCTTTCTTT. As protein: CASRESGLGTEAFF.

The rearrangement uses TRBV7-2 and TRBJ1-5, with 7 positions matching TRBD1. Per the germline V gene, CDR1 is SGHTA and CDR2 is FQGNSA. The CDR3 runs to 14 residues. The V and J ends lost 4 bases and 2 bases, in that order; junction bases with no gene match: 2. CDR3 sequence: CASSSTGGNQPQHF. The CDR3, as DNA: TGTGCCAGCAGCTCCACAGGGGGCAATCAGCCCCAGCATTTT.

This chain joins TRBV5-1 and TRBJ2-7; 11 bases line up with TRBD1. Per the germline V gene, CDR1 is SGHRS and CDR2 is YFSETQ. V lost 3 bases to trimming and J lost 7 bases; unmatched junction nucleotides: 3. This CDR3 has 13 amino acids. Here the CDR3 DNA reads TGCGCCAGCAGCTGGACAGGGGGCGGAGAGCAGTACTTC. It yields the protein CASSWTGGGEQYF.

This chain links TRBV7-9 with TRBJ2-1; D ambiguous. V was trimmed by 3 bases and J by 0 bases, leaving 12 bases between them. The CDR3 covers 16 residues. Per germline, CDR1 SEHNR and CDR2 FQNEAQ (reference sequence). This CDR3 is CASSLFGKPSYNEQFF. For the CDR3, the DNA is TGTGCCAGCAGCTTGTTTGGGAAACCCTCCTACAATGAGCAGTTCTTC.

This clone came up a few times. J is TRBJ2-5 and V is TRBV2; TRBD2 is a possible D gene (5 bases). The CDR3 contains 15 residues. Trimming left V 2 bases short and J 5 bases short, with 15 bases between. Germline V lookup: CDR1 SNHLY, CDR2 FYNNEI. CDR3 sequence: CASSEFLLGLETQYF. The DNA for the CDR3 is TGTGCCAGCAGTGAATTCCTACTAGGTTTGGAGACCCAGTACTTC.

The rearrangement links TRBV29-1 to TRBJ1-1, with a tentative D call TRBD1 (5 bases). This CDR3 is 13 amino acids long. In germline, CDR1 is SQVTM, CDR2 ANQGSEA. Trimming left V 4 bases short and J 3 bases short, with 12 bases between. Here the CDR3 reads CSVVRVGDTEAFF. CDR3 nucleotide sequence: TGCAGCGTTGTACGGGTGGGGGACACTGAAGCTTTCTTT.

This clone came up many times. The chain joins TRBV6-4 to TRBJ2-1, with TRBD2 matching 9 bases. The germline CDR1 and CDR2 sequences are MRHNA and SNTAGT. The CDR3 totals 15 residues. Trimming took 0 bases from V and 6 from J; bases not matched to a gene: 3. This chain's CDR3 is CASSDSSGGVNEQFF. The CDR3 bases are TGTGCCAGCAGTGACTCTAGCGGGGGAGTCAATGAGCAGTTCTTC.

In this sample, this clone turned up a few times. The chain links TRBV10-3 to TRBJ2-3; perhaps D is TRBD1 or TRBD2 (5 bases each). V lost 3 bases and J 0 bases, leaving 19 bases between the germline ends. CDR1 is ENHRY, CDR2 SYGVKD, per germline. CDR3 length: 18 amino acids. Written as DNA, the CDR3 is TGTGCCATCAGTGATCTGAGCGGACGGGGCCCTAGCACAGATACGCAGTATTTT. Translating gives CAISDLSGRGPSTDTQYF.

The rearrangement joins TRBV29-1 to TRBJ1-4; 8 bases fit TRBD1. V lost 4 bases, J lost 5 bases, and 6 bases stayed unmatched. Germline V gene data show CDR1 as SQVTM and CDR2 as ANQGSEA. This CDR3 contains 14 residues. Here the CDR3 DNA reads TGCAGCGTTGTGACGGGACAGGAGAATGAAAAACTGTTTTTT. It yields the protein CSVVTGQENEKLFF. Combining the CDR3 with reference TRBV29-1 and TRBJ1-4 gives the whole variable domain SAVISQKPSRDICQRGTSLTIQCQVDSQVTMMFWYRQQPGQSLTLIATANQGSEATYESGFVIDKFPISRPNLTFSTLTVSNMSPEDSSIYLCSVVTGQENEKLFFGSGTQLSVL.

The chain combines TRBV20-1 with TRBJ1-1, with D possibly being TRBD1 (5 bases). Trimming left V 3 bases short and J 8 bases short, with 10 bases between. The CDR3 totals 11 residues. From germline, CDR1 is DFQATT and CDR2 SNEGSKA (reference sequence). In nucleotides, the CDR3 is TGCAGTGCTAGGTCCCCAGGGGAAGCTTTCTTT. This sequence encodes CSARSPGEAFF.